The source of this T cell receptor (beta chain) is a study of cytomegalovirus exposure and HLA in healthy donors. Study-level information: Counted in an early data release were approximately 85 million unique TCRs from HLA-typed donors.

The J segment lost 7 bases and the V segment lost 4 bases, leaving 7 bases of the junction unmatched. Germline loops: CDR1 LGHNA, CDR2 YNFKEQ. CDR3 length: 15 amino acids. Points from the study as a whole: Available immune exposure information covered CMV serostatus only. Fewer N-insertions (relative to the approximately 670-donor mean) were reportedly seen in an Asian-associated ancestry cluster in a later analysis.

Worth noting for this clone: Its antigen is still unknown.

This PCR relied on a set of 60 Vbeta primers and 13 Jbeta primers. In the original workflow: Later analysis identified tens of millions of unique TCR beta chains, some 10 million shared. Sequencing used immunoSEQ multiplex PCR; TCRdb keeps in-frame clones, though not all of them. V and J calls and clone size are as listed in that table; D and trimming were resolved from the DNA. The sample includes around 62,000 clones, under 85% of them seen just once. The receptor was isolated from a male donor in good health and CMV-seropositive. The sample taken for sequencing was PBMCs. V and J are TRBV4-2 and TRBJ2-1, with 10 nucleotides matching TRBD2. The CDR3 region is CASSPTGLATNEQFF. The CDR3 nucleotides are TGTGCCAGCAGCCCAACGGGACTAGCGACGAATGAGCAGTTCTTC.